This T cell receptor (beta chain) was captured in a study of vaccination and CD4 T cells after COVID-19. At the Johns Hopkins FTIC core, DNA taken from cultured CD4+ T cells was sequenced by way of the Oncomine TCR Beta short-read assay. In TCRdb, the PCR reads were re-called with MiXCR into one record per CDR3 protein. The data show around 4,500 distinct CDR3 sequences, around 64% seen once. Documented treatment: roughly 10-day PBMC culture with coronavirus spike peptide pools or control peptides (ViraFEST assay). Prior to the COVID-19 pandemic (2011-2018), the unexposed donor's CD4+ T cells were collected. This clonotype was seen just once. Its antigen remains unknown. The CDR3 loop spans 18 amino acids. Germline V gene lookup returns CDR1 SGHRS and CDR2 YFSETQ. V dropped 2 bases and J dropped 0; count of bases not matched to a gene: 8.

The chain recombines TRBV5-1 with TRBJ2-7, with 13 nucleotides matching TRBD2. The source material was CD4+ T cells from blood, cultured in vitro. This TCR derives from a human donor in good health. DNA for the CDR3: TGCGCCAGCAGCTTTAAGACTAGCGGGAGGCCAAGCTCCTACGAGCAGTACTTC. This sequence encodes CASSFKTSGRPSSYEQYF.